The 18 T cell receptor beta chains below all came from one sample that was sequenced in a study of T cells after somatic rescue of genetic block. The assay was immunoSEQ multiplex PCR, and TCRdb's table has in-frame clones only and misses some. The table includes 80,000 to 100,000 clones, about 90% detected once. Sample: peripheral blood mononuclear cells (PBMCs). These receptors originate from a woman under 30.

V usage is TRBV9 and J usage is TRBJ1-4; no firm D call. This CDR3 has 14 residues. CDR1 and CDR2 (germline): SGDLS, YYNGEE. Deletions cut 0 bases from V and 4 bases from J, with 7 bases between. CDR3: CASSVGGYNEKLFF. In DNA form, the CDR3 reads TGTGCCAGCAGCGTAGGGGGATATAATGAAAAACTGTTTTTT.

The CDR3 here is CASSPRGSSYEQYF. The CDR3 DNA is TGTGCCAGCAGCCCCCGGGGGAGCTCCTACGAGCAGTACTTC. The V and J genes are TRBV5-4 and TRBJ2-7; perhaps TRBD2 as D (6 bases). Trimming cost V 4 bases and J 0 bases, with 11 bases left between them. The CDR3 is 14 residues long. Per germline, CDR1 SGHNT and CDR2 YYREEE (reference sequence).

The genes are TRBV5-1 and TRBJ2-1; unclear D gene. With 0 bases removed from V and 2 bases from J, the gap between germline ends came to 9 bases. CDR1 is SGHRS and CDR2 is YFSETQ in the germline V gene. This CDR3 region has 15 residues. CDR3: CASSLGGSTYNEQFF. Written as DNA, the CDR3 is TGCGCCAGCAGCTTGGGAGGCTCCACCTACAATGAGCAGTTCTTC.

This clone was detected only once. The V and J genes are TRBV6-6 and TRBJ2-1; no firm D call. This CDR3 spans 14 amino acids. Germline CDR1 MNHNY, CDR2 SVGAGI (reference sequence). Trimming took off 4 bases at V and 2 bases at J, with 9 bases between the two ends. This chain's CDR3 is CASSFRAPYNEQFF. CDR3 nucleotide sequence: TGTGCCAGCAGTTTCCGGGCCCCCTACAATGAGCAGTTCTTC.

CDR3 amino acids: CASSPTDTQYF. CDR3 in DNA: TGTGCCAGCAGTCCCACAGATACGCAGTATTTT. The chain carries TRBV6-1 and TRBJ2-3; D is uncertain. V lost 5 bases to trimming and J lost 2 bases, with 2 bases between them. CDR1 MNHNS and CDR2 SASEGT come from the germline V gene. CDR3 length: 11 residues.

The gene calls are TRBV28 and TRBJ2-2, with D perhaps matching TRBD1 (7 bases). V was trimmed by 11 bases and J by 4 bases, leaving 14 bases between them. Germline CDR1 and CDR2: MDHEN and SYDVKM. CDR3 length: 13 residues. The CDR3 DNA is TGTGCCGAACAGGGGCGGGGCACCGGGGAGCTGTTTTTT. This encodes CAEQGRGTGELFF.

The chain links TRBV19 to TRBJ2-7; a possible D gene is TRBD1 (5 bases). Germline-derived CDR1 and CDR2 are LNHDA and SQIVND (reference sequence). The CDR3 consists of 14 residues. V lost 4 bases, J lost 2 bases, and 12 bases lay in between. Written as DNA, the CDR3 is TGTGCCAGTAGTACAGGGTTTGGGACCTACGAGCAGTACTTC. Translated, it gives CASSTGFGTYEQYF. The variable domain in full, with the rest retrieved from reference TRBV19 and TRBJ2-7, is DGGITQSPKYLFRKEGQNVTLSCEQNLNHDAMYWYRQDPGQGLRLIYYSQIVNDFQKGDIAEGYSVSREKKESFPLTVTSAQKNPTAFYLCASSTGFGTYEQYFGPGTRLTVT.

This chain uses TRBV2 with TRBJ1-2; D gene uncertain. The CDR3 has 12 amino acids. Between the trimmed V and J ends, which lost 1 base and 4 bases, there was a span of 4 bases. Per germline, CDR1 SNHLY and CDR2 FYNNEI. The CDR3 DNA follows: TGTGCCAGCAGTGAAGGGGGCTATGGCTACACCTTC. Translated: CASSEGGYGYTF.

The rearrangement links TRBV5-6 to TRBJ2-2, with D perhaps TRBD2 (6 bases). CDR3 size: 15 residues. Per germline, CDR1 SGHDT and CDR2 YYEEEE. V was pared by 7 bases and J by 6 bases, with 19 bases between. The CDR3 here is CASCRAGGPPGELFF. As DNA, the CDR3 is TGTGCCAGCTGTCGTGCCGGGGGTCCCCCCGGGGAGCTGTTTTTT.

A remark on this clone: Other DNA sequences in the same sample also yield this CDR3. This chain links TRBV7-3 with TRBJ1-5, with TRBD1 as a possible D gene (5 bases). Trimming shortened V by 4 bases and J by 4 bases, and 8 bases separated the two germline ends. Germline CDR1 SGHTA, CDR2 FQGTGA. The CDR3 runs 13 residues. The CDR3 spells CASSSDRNQPQHF. The CDR3 coding sequence is TGTGCCAGCAGCTCAGACAGAAATCAGCCCCAGCATTTT.

CDR3 nucleotide sequence: TGTGCCAGTAGTATAACGACCGCTGAAGCTTTCTTT. As protein: CASSITTAEAFF. This rearrangement joins TRBV19 to TRBJ1-1, with no clear D. Germline CDR1 LNHDA, CDR2 SQIVND (reference sequence). The CDR3 sequence is 12 residues long. The V and J ends lost 2 bases and 6 bases respectively, with 7 bases between them.

The rearrangement joins TRBV5-1 to TRBJ1-2; D not certain. CDR1 SGHRS and CDR2 YFSETQ come from the germline V gene. The CDR3 spans 17 residues. Deletions cut 4 bases from V and 1 base from J, with 20 bases between. CDR3 protein: CASSLQPYRTNNYGYTF. CDR3 DNA sequence: TGCGCCAGCAGCCTTCAACCATACAGAACCAATAACTATGGCTACACCTTC.

Points on this clone: An end of the junction does not agree with germline; a read error may underlie this. The CDR3 loop reads CVSRRAGRDTEAFF. The CDR3 coding sequence is TGTGTCAGCAGGAGGGCAGGGAGGGACACTGAAGCTTTCTTT. The chain joins TRBV2 to TRBJ1-1; a weak D match, TRBD1 (5 bases). Germline CDR1 reads SNHLY; CDR2 reads FYNNEI. The CDR3 contains 14 residues.

The chain recombines TRBV7-8 with TRBJ2-7; TRBD1 agrees at 8 bases. CDR1 is SGHVS and CDR2 is FQNEAQ in the germline V gene. This CDR3 is 14 amino acids long. J was trimmed by 1 base and V by 6 bases; bases with no gene match: 5. The CDR3 DNA reads TGTGCCAGCAGTTTCCGGGACAGGTCCTACGAGCAGTACTTC. Protein product: CASSFRDRSYEQYF.

V usage is TRBV27 and J usage is TRBJ1-1, with a weak D call TRBD1 (5 bases). Trimming removed 3 bases at V and 7 bases at J, with 12 bases between. This CDR3 is built from 13 residues. Looked up from germline, CDR1 is MNHEY and CDR2 is SMNVEV (reference sequence). CDR3: CASSFQGALEAFF. Here the CDR3 DNA reads TGTGCCAGCAGTTTCCAAGGGGCACTTGAAGCTTTCTTT.

V is TRBV5-1 and J is TRBJ2-5; 7 bases map to TRBD2. The CDR3 contains 18 residues. V was clipped by 0 bases and J by 1 base; unmatched bases: 12. The germline V gene has CDR1 SGHRS and CDR2 YFSETQ. The chain's CDR3 is CASSLGSGVAGAQETQYF. CDR3 DNA sequence: TGCGCCAGCAGCTTGGGTTCCGGAGTAGCGGGTGCCCAAGAGACCCAGTACTTC.

The CDR3 reads CASSLMTPGYGYTF. CDR3 bases: TGTGCCAGCAGTTTGATGACTCCTGGCTATGGCTACACCTTC. This chain links TRBV28 with TRBJ1-2, with no clear D. This CDR3 spans 14 amino acids. The germline gives CDR1 MDHEN, CDR2 SYDVKM. Trimming removed 3 bases at V and 4 bases at J, with 12 bases between.

The V gene is TRBV6-1, the J gene TRBJ1-1, with no clear D. This CDR3 contains 15 residues. Trimming took 2 bases from V and 0 from J, leaving 10 bases between them. From germline, CDR1 is MNHNS and CDR2 SASEGT. The DNA of the CDR3 is TGTGCCAGCAGTGAACAAGGAAGGATGAACACTGAAGCTTTCTTT. It codes for CASSEQGRMNTEAFF.